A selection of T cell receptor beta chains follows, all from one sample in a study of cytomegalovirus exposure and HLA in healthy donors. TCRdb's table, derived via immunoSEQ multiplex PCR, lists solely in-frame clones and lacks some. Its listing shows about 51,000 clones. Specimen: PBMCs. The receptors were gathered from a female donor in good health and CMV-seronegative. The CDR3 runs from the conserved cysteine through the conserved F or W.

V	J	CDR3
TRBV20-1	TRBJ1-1	CSAPRGTEAFF
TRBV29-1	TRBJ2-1	CRGVEEGRVSDNEQFF
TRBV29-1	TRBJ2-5	CSGIAQETQYF
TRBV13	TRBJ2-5	CASRRTSGGAWGQETQYF
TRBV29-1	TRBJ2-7	CSVGVVGLAYEQYF
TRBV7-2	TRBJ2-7	CASSLAFASGGYEQYF
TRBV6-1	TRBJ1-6	CASMRTGDNSPLHF
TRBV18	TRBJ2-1	CASSTRGSGSGYNEQFF
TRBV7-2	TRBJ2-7	CASSPSGRYEQYF
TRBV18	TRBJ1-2	CASSPLGTGRGNYGYTF
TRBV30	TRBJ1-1	CAWSEDIENTEAFF
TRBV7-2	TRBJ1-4	CASSLRRTAEKLFF
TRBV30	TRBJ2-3	CAWAPGDTQYF
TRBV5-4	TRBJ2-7	CASSLASSGLYEQYF
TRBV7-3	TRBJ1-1	CASSSTGPNTEAFF
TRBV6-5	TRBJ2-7	CASSRPGQYYEQYF
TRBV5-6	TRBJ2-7	CASSSIRDRGGEQYF
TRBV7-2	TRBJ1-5	CASSLSGGNQPQHF
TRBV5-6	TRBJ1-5	CASSSSGQGLRSNQPQHF
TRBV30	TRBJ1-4	CAWEQGPHEKLFF
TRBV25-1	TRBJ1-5	CASSASGSNQPQHF
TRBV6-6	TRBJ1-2	CASIFSGRGLYGYTF
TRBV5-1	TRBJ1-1	CASSLVRLGTTEAFF
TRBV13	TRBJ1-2	CASSLWRANYGYTF
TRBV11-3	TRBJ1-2	CASSRRTGGYGYTF
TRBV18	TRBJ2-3	CASSPPGLADTQYF
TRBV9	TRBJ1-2	CASSQSHNYGYTF
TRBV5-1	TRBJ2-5	CASSLWPSETQYF
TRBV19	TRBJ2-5	CASSPGQGQETQYF
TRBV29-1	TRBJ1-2	CSVETTGSYGYTF
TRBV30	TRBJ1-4	CAWGGPGTGLATNEKLFF
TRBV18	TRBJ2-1	CASSPQGFRDNEQFF
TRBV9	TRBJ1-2	CASSARTGSLYGYTF
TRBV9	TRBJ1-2	CASSLGQMLWGYTF
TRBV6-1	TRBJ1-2	CASSERQRFYGYTF
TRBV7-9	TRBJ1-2	CASSPTGPYGYTF
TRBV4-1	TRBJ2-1	CASSHLGTGGLNEQFF
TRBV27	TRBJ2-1	CASSTQGYLYNEQFF
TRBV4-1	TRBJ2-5	CASSQLLQGDQETQYF
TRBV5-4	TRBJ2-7	CASSLGGAGGHPYEQYF
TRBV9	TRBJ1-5	CASSVEGSNQHQHF
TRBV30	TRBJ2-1	CAWRLGSYNEQFF
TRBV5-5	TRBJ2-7	CASSSGGGGYEQYF
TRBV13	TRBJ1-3	CASSLGRGNTIYF
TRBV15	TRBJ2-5	CATSEAGGGGKTQYF
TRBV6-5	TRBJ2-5	CASSQLRAGTQYF
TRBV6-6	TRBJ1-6	CASSYRTGNDSPLHF
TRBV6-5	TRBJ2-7	CASSYSSGSSYEQYF
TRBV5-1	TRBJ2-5	CASSPGGSPQETQYF
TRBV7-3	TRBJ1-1	CASSLEQGPSNTEAFF
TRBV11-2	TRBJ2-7	CASSSGLAGAFDYEQYF
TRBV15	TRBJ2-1	CATSRGQLTVHEQFF
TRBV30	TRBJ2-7	CAWSHGRSYEQYF
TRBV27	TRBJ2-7	CASSGQGPYEQYF
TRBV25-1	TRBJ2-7	CASDNSYEQYF
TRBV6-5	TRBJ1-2	CASTRVTGNYGYTF
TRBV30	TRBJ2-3	CAWSVPSGGADTQYF